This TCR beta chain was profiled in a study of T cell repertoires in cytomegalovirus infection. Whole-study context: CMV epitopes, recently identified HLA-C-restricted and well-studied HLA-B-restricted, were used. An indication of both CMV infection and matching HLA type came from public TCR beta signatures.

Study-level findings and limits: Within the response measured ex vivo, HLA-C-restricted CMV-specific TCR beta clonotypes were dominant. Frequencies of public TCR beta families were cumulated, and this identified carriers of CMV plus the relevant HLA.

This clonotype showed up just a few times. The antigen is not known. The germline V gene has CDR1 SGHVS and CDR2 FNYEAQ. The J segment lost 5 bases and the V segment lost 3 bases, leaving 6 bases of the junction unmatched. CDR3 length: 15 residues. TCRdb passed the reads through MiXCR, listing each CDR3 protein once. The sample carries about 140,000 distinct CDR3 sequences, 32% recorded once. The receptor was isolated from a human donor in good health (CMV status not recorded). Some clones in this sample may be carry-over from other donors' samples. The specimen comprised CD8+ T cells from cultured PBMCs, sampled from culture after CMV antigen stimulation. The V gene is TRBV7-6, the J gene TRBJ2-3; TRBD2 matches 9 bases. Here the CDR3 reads CASSLGGGAGDTQYF. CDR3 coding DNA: TGTGCCAGCAGCTTGGGCGGGGGGGCCGGAGATACGCAGTATTTT. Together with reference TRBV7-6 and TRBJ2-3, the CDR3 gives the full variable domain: GAGVSQSPRYKVTKRGQDVALRCDPISGHVSLYWYRQALGQGPEFLTYFNYEAQQDKSGLPNDRFSAERPEGSISTLTIQRTEQRDSAMYRCASSLGGGAGDTQYFGPGTRLTVL.